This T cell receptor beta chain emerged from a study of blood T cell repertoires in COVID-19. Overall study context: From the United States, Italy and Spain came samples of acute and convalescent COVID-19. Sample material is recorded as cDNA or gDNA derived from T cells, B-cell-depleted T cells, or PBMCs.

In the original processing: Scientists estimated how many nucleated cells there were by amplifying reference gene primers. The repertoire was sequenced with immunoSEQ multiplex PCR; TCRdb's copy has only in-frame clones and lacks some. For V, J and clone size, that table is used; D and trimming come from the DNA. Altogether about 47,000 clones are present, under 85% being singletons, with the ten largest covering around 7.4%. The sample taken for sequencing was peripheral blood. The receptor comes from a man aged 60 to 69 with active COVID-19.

The CDR3: CASSDRVLGANVLTF. The CDR3 coding sequence is TGTGCCAGCAGCGACAGGGTTCTTGGGGCCAACGTCCTGACTTTC. The chain links TRBV7-2 to TRBJ2-6; TRBD1 agrees at 7 bases. Germline CDR1 is SGHTA and CDR2 is FQGNSA. V trimming: 5 bases; J trimming: 3 bases; junction bases outside the gene matches: 4. The CDR3 totals 15 residues.